A single sample is the source of the 2 T cell receptor beta chains below, sequenced in a study of siplizumab effects on memory and regulatory T cells. Clones were read by immunoSEQ multiplex PCR, and TCRdb kept only the in-frame ones, dropping some. The sample has under 100,000 clones, roughly 94% seen once. Input material: non-Treg CD4+ T cells sorted from blood. Every receptor here comes from a human donor in good health.

The chain joins TRBV2 to TRBJ2-3, with TRBD2 matching over 7 bases. The CDR3 contains 16 residues. CDR1 and CDR2 from the germline V gene are SNHLY and FYNNEI. The V segment lost 6 bases and the J segment 4 bases; nucleotides outside the gene matches: 13. Written as DNA, the CDR3 is TGTGCCAGCAGAGAAACAGCGGGACCGCCTTCAGATACGCAGTATTTT. It specifies CASRETAGPPSDTQYF.

The V gene is TRBV27, the J gene TRBJ2-7; TRBD1 agrees at 9 bases. The germline CDR1 and CDR2 sequences are MNHEY and SMNVEV (reference sequence). CDR3 length: 15 residues. J was trimmed by 5 bases and V by 7 bases; bases with no gene match: 12. CDR3 nucleotides: TGTGCCAGCAAACGGACAGGGGCAGTCGACCACGAGCAGTACTTC. It translates to CASKRTGAVDHEQYF.